The 12 T cell receptor beta chains reported below all come from one sample, sequenced in a study of radiotherapy plus CTLA-4 blockade in lung cancer. Some clones are missing from TCRdb's copy, which holds only in-frame ones; the method was immunoSEQ multiplex PCR. The table records approximately 77,000 clones, under 90% of them present only once. Specimen: peripheral blood, collected from a patient treated with radiotherapy plus ipilimumab. These receptors were obtained from a human donor with non-small cell lung cancer who had stable disease on radiotherapy plus ipilimumab.

This clone was found a few times. The chain combines TRBV5-1 with TRBJ2-1; the D gene is possibly TRBD2 (5 bases). The CDR3 sequence is 15 residues long. Germline V CDR1 and CDR2: SGHRS, YFSETQ. The V and J ends lost 0 bases and 4 bases respectively, with 11 bases between them. The CDR3 sequence: CASSLDSTGYNEQFF. The CDR3 nucleotides are TGCGCCAGCAGCTTGGACAGCACGGGATACAATGAGCAGTTCTTC.

DNA of the CDR3: TGTGCCAGCACCCCGGACAGCCTCAATCAGCCCCAGCATTTT. Translating gives CASTPDSLNQPQHF. This rearrangement joins TRBV6-6 to TRBJ1-5; possibly TRBD1 for D (6 bases). The CDR3 length is 14 residues. Germline V lookup: CDR1 MNHNY, CDR2 SVGAGI (reference sequence). The ends were cut back, 7 bases at V and 3 bases at J, with 13 bases in the middle.

V usage is TRBV7-3 and J usage is TRBJ2-1, with a weak D call TRBD1 (6 bases). V was trimmed by 5 bases and J by 6 bases, leaving 14 bases between them. Germline V gene lookup returns CDR1 SGHTA and CDR2 FQGTGA. This CDR3 has 14 amino acids. CDR3 loop: CASSPLGQSNEQFF. The CDR3 DNA reads as TGTGCCAGCAGCCCTCTTGGACAGTCCAATGAGCAGTTCTTC.

A single count supports this clone. The chain recombines TRBV9 with TRBJ1-1, with 9 bases identical to TRBD1. Germline values: CDR1 SGDLS, CDR2 YYNGEE. The V and J ends lost 4 bases and 8 bases, in that order; junction bases with no gene match: 6. This CDR3 is 13 amino acids long. The CDR3 nucleotides are TGTGCCAGCAGCTTCACAGGGGGCATGGAAGCTTTCTTT. As protein: CASSFTGGMEAFF.

The rearrangement joins TRBV28 to TRBJ1-5, with D possibly being TRBD1 (5 bases). Trimming removed 2 bases from V and 5 bases from J, with 10 bases in between. The CDR3 spans 14 residues. Per the germline V gene, CDR1 is MDHEN and CDR2 is SYDVKM. The CDR3 coding sequence is TGTGCCAGCAGTTTACCAGGGAACCATCAGCCCCAGCATTTT. Encoded protein: CASSLPGNHQPQHF.

The chain carries TRBV6-5 and TRBJ1-6; TRBD1 might be the D (5 bases). The CDR3 contains 16 residues. From germline, CDR1 is MNHEY and CDR2 SVGAGI. V was trimmed by 2 bases and J by 10 bases, leaving 18 bases between them. The CDR3 protein is CASSYPKGQGNSPLHF. Here the CDR3 DNA reads TGTGCCAGCAGTTACCCTAAGGGGCAGGGAAACTCACCCCTCCACTTT.

The genes are TRBV5-1 and TRBJ1-4; D is unclear. CDR3 length equals 12 residues. V was clipped by 0 bases and J by 8 bases, with 5 bases between them. Germline CDR1 SGHRS, CDR2 YFSETQ. This CDR3 reads CASSLAGEKLFF. CDR3 bases: TGCGCCAGCAGCTTGGCCGGGGAAAAACTGTTTTTT.

The chain couples TRBV6-5 to TRBJ1-2; D call uncertain. Looked up from germline, CDR1 is MNHEY and CDR2 is SVGAGI. Trimming left V 5 bases short and J 1 base short, with 11 bases between. The CDR3 sequence is 14 residues long. The CDR3 DNA is TGTGCCAGCAGTCTTGACGGAAATAACTATGGCTACACCTTC. Translation gives CASSLDGNNYGYTF.

The V gene is TRBV6-1, the J gene TRBJ1-3; a weak D match, TRBD1 (5 bases). Germline CDR1 reads MNHNS; CDR2 reads SASEGT. This CDR3 region has 19 residues. V was clipped by 2 bases and J by 7 bases, with 27 bases between them. This CDR3 is CASSENPARGRLSRNTIYF. The CDR3 DNA is TGTGCCAGCAGTGAAAACCCGGCAAGGGGACGGCTGTCTAGGAACACCATATATTTT.

The J gene is TRBJ2-7, the V gene TRBV27; a possible D gene is TRBD1 (6 bases). The CDR3 consists of 12 residues. V dropped 4 bases and J dropped 7 bases, with 11 bases sitting between them. The germline gives CDR1 MNHEY, CDR2 SMNVEV (reference sequence). The DNA for the CDR3 is TGTGCCAGCAGTTCACAGGGACAAGAGCAGTACTTC. The encoded protein is CASSSQGQEQYF.

This chain links TRBV2 with TRBJ2-2, with 7 bases that match TRBD2. Germline V gene lookup returns CDR1 SNHLY and CDR2 FYNNEI. V lost 4 bases and J lost 1; bases outside the gene matches: 3. The CDR3 contains 15 residues. As DNA, the CDR3 is TGTGCCAGCAGTGGCGGGGGAGTGAACACCGGGGAGCTGTTTTTT. It yields the protein CASSGGGVNTGELFF.

This clone was seen once. The chain combines TRBV7-3 with TRBJ2-1; perhaps TRBD2 as D (5 bases). The V gene's germline CDR1 is SGHTA and CDR2 FQGTGA. V was shortened by 4 bases and J by 12 bases, with 13 bases between the two germline ends. The CDR3 runs 12 residues. CDR3 bases: TGTGCCAGCAGCTCCCGACTGGGAGCGCAGTTCTTC. Residues: CASSSRLGAQFF. The full variable domain, with the rest looked up from reference TRBV7-3 and TRBJ2-1, is GAGVSQTPSNKVTEKGKYVELRCDPISGHTALYWYRQSLGQGPEFLIYFQGTGAADDSGLPNDRFFAVRPEGSVSTLKIQRTERGDSAVYLCASSSRLGAQFFGPGTRLTVL.